A single sample gave rise to the 6 T cell receptor beta chains below, sequenced in a study of cytomegalovirus exposure and HLA in healthy donors. Use of 60 Vbeta and 13 Jbeta primers characterized the PCR. Method: immunoSEQ multiplex PCR; TCRdb's copy keeps in-frame clones and lacks some. The repertoire includes around 140,000 clones, about 80% of them detected once, and roughly 2.4% sits in the top ten. The specimen sequenced was PBMCs. The receptors derive from a woman aged 18-29 years in good health and CMV-seropositive.

This clone was seen only a few times. This chain uses TRBV6-5 with TRBJ1-1; no reliable D call. The germline gives CDR1 MNHEY, CDR2 SVGAGI. CDR3 length equals 14 residues. V was cut by 4 bases and J by 1 base, with 10 bases left in between. The CDR3 is CASSSPTWNTEAFF. The DNA of the CDR3 is TGTGCCAGCAGTTCCCCCACATGGAACACTGAAGCTTTCTTT.

V gene TRBV25-1 combines with J gene TRBJ1-4, with 7 bases identical to TRBD1. The germline V gene has CDR1 MGHDK and CDR2 SYGVNS. V dropped 0 bases and J dropped 6; count of bases not matched to a gene: 10. This CDR3 comprises 17 residues. The CDR3 DNA is TGTGCCAGCAGTGAATATGAAGGGGGCAGCGGTGATGAAAAACTGTTTTTT. It is translated as CASSEYEGGSGDEKLFF.

This clone was seen a single time. The chain has TRBV5-8 and TRBJ1-5, with TRBD1 matching over 10 bases. Germline values: CDR1 SGHTS, CDR2 YDEGEE. Losses at the gene ends were 5 bases for V and 0 bases for J; bases not matched to a gene: 2. This CDR3 spans 15 amino acids. CDR3 DNA sequence: TGTGCCAGCAGACGGGACAGGGGTAGCAATCAGCCCCAGCATTTT. Its protein is CASRRDRGSNQPQHF. Filled out from reference TRBV5-8 and TRBJ1-5, the complete variable domain reads EAGVTQSPTHLIKTRGQQATLRCSPISGHTSVYWYQQALGLGLQFLLWYDEGEERNRGNFPPRFSGRQFPNYSSELNVNALELEDSALYLCASRRDRGSNQPQHFGDGTRLSIL.

This clone came up once. This chain uses TRBV2 with TRBJ1-5, with D tentatively TRBD1 (6 bases). The V gene's germline CDR1 is SNHLY and CDR2 FYNNEI. The CDR3 consists of 14 residues. The V end lost 8 bases, the J end lost 3 bases, and 14 bases lay between the germline ends. The CDR3 DNA reads TGTGCCAGCCACCGCGGGGGCCTCAATCAGCCCCAGCATTTT. It codes for CASHRGGLNQPQHF. Supplemented by reference TRBV2 and TRBJ1-5, the full variable domain reads EPEVTQTPSHQVTQMGQEVILRCVPISNHLYFYWYRQILGQKVEFLVSFYNNEISEKSEIFDDQFSVERPDGSNFTLKIRSTKLEDSAMYFCASHRGGLNQPQHFGDGTRLSIL.

This clone was picked up a small number of times. The V gene is TRBV2, the J gene TRBJ1-5; a possible D gene is TRBD1 (5 bases). CDR1 is SNHLY, CDR2 FYNNEI, per germline. CDR3 size: 13 residues. V was clipped by 8 bases and J by 3 bases, with 11 bases between them. CDR3 in amino acids: CASVRELNQPQHF. The CDR3 DNA follows: TGTGCCAGCGTCAGGGAACTCAATCAGCCCCAGCATTTT.

Here the CDR3 reads CASSQDWAGGGYGYTF. CDR3 DNA: TGTGCCAGCAGCCAAGATTGGGCTGGGGGGGGCTATGGCTACACCTTC. This chain joins TRBV4-2 and TRBJ1-2; possibly TRBD1 for D (5 bases). Germline assignment: CDR1 LGHNA and CDR2 YNFKEQ. The CDR3 is made up of 16 amino acids. Trimming cost V 0 bases and J 4 bases, with 15 bases left between them.